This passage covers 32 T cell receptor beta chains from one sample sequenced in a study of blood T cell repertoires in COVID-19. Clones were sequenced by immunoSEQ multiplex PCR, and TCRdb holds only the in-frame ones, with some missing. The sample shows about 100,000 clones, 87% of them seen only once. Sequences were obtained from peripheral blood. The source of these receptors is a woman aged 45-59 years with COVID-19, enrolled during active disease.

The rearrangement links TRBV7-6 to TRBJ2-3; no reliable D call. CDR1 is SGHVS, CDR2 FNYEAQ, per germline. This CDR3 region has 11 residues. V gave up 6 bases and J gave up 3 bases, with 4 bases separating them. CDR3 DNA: TGTGCCAGCAGTACTACAGATACGCAGTATTTT. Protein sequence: CASSTTDTQYF.

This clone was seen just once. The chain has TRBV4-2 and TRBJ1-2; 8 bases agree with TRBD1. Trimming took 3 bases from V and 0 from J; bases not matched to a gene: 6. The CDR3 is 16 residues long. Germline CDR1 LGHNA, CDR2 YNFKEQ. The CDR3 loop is CASSQEQGDPNYGYTF. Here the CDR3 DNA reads TGTGCCAGCAGCCAGGAACAGGGGGATCCTAACTATGGCTACACCTTC.

In DNA, the CDR3 is TGTGCCAGGGGGGGGAGGGACCAAGAGACCCAGTACTTC. This sequence encodes CARGGRDQETQYF. The chain is built from TRBV6-5 and TRBJ2-5; 7 nucleotides agree with TRBD2. The trim removed 9 bases at V and 0 bases at J, leaving 4 bases unmatched. This CDR3 spans 13 amino acids. Per germline, CDR1 MNHEY and CDR2 SVGAGI.

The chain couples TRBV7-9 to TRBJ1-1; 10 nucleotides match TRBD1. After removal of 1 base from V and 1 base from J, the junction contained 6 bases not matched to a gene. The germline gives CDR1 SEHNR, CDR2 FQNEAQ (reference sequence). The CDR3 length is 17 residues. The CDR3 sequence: CASSLVRQGAPNTEAFF. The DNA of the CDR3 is TGTGCCAGCAGCTTAGTAAGACAGGGGGCTCCGAACACTGAAGCTTTCTTT. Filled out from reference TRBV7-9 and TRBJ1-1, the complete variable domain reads DTGVSQNPRHKITKRGQNVTFRCDPISEHNRLYWYRQTLGQGPEFLTYFQNEAQLEKSRLLSDRFSAERPKGSFSTLEIQRTEQGDSAMYLCASSLVRQGAPNTEAFFGQGTRLTVV.

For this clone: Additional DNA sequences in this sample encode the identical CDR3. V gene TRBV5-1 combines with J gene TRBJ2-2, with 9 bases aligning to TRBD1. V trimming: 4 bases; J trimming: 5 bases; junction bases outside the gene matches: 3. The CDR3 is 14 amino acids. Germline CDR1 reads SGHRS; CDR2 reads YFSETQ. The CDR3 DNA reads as TGCGCCAGCAGCAGGACAGGGGATACCGGGGAGCTGTTTTTT. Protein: CASSRTGDTGELFF.

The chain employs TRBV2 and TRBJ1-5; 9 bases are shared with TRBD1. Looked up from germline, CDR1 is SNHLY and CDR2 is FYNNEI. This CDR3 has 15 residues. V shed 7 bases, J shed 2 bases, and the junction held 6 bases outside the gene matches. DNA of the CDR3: TGTGCCAGCAAGCCTCGACAGGGGGGCAATCAGCCCCAGCATTTT. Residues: CASKPRQGGNQPQHF.

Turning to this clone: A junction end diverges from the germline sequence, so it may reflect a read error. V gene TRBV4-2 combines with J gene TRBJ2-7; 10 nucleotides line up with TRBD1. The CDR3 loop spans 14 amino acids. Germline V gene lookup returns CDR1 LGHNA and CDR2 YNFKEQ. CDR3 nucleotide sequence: TGTGCCAGCAGCCAATTGGGACAGGGGTACGAGCAGCACTTC. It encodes CASSQLGQGYEQHF.

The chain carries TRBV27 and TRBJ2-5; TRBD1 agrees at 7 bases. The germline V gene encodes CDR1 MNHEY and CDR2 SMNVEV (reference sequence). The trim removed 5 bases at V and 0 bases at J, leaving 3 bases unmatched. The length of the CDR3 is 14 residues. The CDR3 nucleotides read TGTGCCAGCAGTGTCACAGGGGACCAAGAGACCCAGTACTTC. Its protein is CASSVTGDQETQYF.

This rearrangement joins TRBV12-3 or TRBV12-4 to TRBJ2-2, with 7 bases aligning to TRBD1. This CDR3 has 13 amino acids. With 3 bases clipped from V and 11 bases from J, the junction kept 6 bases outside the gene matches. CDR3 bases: TGTGCCAGCAGTTTTGGGAGACAGGGAGAGCTGTTTTTT. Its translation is CASSFGRQGELFF.

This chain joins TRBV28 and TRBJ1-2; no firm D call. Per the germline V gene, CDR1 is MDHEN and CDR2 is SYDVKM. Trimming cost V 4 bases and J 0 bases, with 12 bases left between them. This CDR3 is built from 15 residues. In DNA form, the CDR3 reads TGTGCCAGCAGTTACCCCCCGGGAGCTAACTATGGCTACACCTTC. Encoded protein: CASSYPPGANYGYTF.

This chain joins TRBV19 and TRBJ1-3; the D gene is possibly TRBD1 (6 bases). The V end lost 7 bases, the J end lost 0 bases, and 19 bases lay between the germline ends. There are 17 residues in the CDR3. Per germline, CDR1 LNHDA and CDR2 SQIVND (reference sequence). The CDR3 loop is CASTPLDSGLSGNTIYF. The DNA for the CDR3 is TGTGCCAGTACCCCCTTGGACAGCGGTCTCTCTGGAAACACCATATATTTT.

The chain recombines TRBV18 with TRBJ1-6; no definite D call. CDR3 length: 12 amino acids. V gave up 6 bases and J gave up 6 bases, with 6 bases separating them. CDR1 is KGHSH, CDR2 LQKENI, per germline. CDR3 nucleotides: TGTGCCAGCTCCCTACCTAATTCACCCCTCCACTTT. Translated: CASSLPNSPLHF.

The CDR3 DNA reads as TGCGCCAGCAGCTTGGCTGGGCCTGGTAATTCACCCCTCCACTTT. Amino acid sequence: CASSLAGPGNSPLHF. The chain is built from TRBV5-1 and TRBJ1-6; no firm D call. Trimming took 0 bases from V and 6 from J, leaving 10 bases between them. The germline V gene has CDR1 SGHRS and CDR2 YFSETQ. The CDR3 spans 15 residues.

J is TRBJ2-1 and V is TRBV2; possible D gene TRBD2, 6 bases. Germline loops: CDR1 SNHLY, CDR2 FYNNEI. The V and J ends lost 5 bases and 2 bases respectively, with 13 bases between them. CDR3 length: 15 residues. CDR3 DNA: TGTGCCAGCAGTAGTACTAGCAGTGCCTACAATGAGCAGTTCTTC. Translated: CASSSTSSAYNEQFF.

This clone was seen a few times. The CDR3 loop is CASSLTGLRYEKLFF. DNA for the CDR3: TGCGCCAGCAGCCTGACAGGGTTGAGGTATGAAAAACTGTTTTTT. The chain employs TRBV5-1 and TRBJ1-4; TRBD1 matches 7 bases. This CDR3 region has 15 residues. Losses at the gene ends were 4 bases for V and 6 bases for J; bases not matched to a gene: 9. Germline values: CDR1 SGHRS, CDR2 YFSETQ.

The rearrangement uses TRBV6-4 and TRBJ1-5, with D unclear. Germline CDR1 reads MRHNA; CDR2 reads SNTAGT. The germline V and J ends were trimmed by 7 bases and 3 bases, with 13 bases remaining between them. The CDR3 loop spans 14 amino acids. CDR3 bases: TGTGCCAGCACCGAAGACACACCCAATCAGCCCCAGCATTTT. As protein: CASTEDTPNQPQHF.

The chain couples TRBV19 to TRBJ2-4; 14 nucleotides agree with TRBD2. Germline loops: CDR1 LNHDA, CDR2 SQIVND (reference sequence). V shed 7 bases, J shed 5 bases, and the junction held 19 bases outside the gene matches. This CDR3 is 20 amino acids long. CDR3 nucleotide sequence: TGTGCCAGTACCCGCTCCGCAGGACGGAGACTAGCGGGGGGGGAAAACATTCAGTACTTC. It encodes CASTRSAGRRLAGGENIQYF.

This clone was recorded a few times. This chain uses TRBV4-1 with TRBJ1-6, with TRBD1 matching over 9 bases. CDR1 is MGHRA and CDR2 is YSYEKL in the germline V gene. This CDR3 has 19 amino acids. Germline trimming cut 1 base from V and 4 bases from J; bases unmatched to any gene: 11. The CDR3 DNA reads TGCGCCAGCAGCCAAGTAAGGGGGGGGACAGGGAAGTATAATTCACCCCTCCACTTT. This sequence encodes CASSQVRGGTGKYNSPLHF.

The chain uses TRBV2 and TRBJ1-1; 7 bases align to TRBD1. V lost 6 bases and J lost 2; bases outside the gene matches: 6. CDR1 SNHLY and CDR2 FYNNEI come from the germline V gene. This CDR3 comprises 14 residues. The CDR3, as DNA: TGTGCCAGCAGAACCCGACAGGGTAACACTGAAGCTTTCTTT. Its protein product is CASRTRQGNTEAFF.

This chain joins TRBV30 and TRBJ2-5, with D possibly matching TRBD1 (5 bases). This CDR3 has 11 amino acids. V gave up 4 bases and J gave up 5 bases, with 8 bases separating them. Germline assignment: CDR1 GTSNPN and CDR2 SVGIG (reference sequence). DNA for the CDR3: TGTGCCTGGACAGGGCGGGAGACCCAGTACTTC. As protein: CAWTGRETQYF. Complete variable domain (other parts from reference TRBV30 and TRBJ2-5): SQTIHQWPATLVQPVGSPLSLECTVEGTSNPNLYWYRQAAGRGLQLLFYSVGIGQISSEVPQNLSASRPQDRQFILSSKKLLLSDSGFYLCAWTGRETQYFGPGTRLLVL.

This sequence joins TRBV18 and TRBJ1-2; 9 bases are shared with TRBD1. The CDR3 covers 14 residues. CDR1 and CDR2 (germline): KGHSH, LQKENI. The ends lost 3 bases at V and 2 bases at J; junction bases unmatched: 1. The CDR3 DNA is TGTGCCAGCTCACCCACAGGGGGCAACTATGGCTACACCTTC. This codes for CASSPTGGNYGYTF.

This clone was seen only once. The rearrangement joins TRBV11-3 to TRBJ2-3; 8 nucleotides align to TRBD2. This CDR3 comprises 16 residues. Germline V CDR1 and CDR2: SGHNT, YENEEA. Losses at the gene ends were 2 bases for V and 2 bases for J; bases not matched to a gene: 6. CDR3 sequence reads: CASSLPTSVSTDTQYF. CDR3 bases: TGTGCCAGCAGCTTACCGACTAGCGTATCCACAGATACGCAGTATTTT. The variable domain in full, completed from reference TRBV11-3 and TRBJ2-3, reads EAGVVQSPRYKIIEKKQPVAFWCNPISGHNTLYWYLQNLGQGPELLIRYENEEAVDDSQLPKDRFSAERLKGVDSTLKIQPAELGDSAVYLCASSLPTSVSTDTQYFGPGTRLTVL.

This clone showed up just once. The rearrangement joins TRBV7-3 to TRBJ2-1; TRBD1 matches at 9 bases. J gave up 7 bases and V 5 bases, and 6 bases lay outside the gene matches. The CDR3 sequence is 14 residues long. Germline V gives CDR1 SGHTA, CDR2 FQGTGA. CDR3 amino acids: CASSPGTGRNEQFF. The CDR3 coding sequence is TGTGCCAGCAGCCCCGGGACAGGGAGAAATGAGCAGTTCTTC. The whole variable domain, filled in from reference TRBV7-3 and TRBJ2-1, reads GAGVSQTPSNKVTEKGKYVELRCDPISGHTALYWYRQSLGQGPEFLIYFQGTGAADDSGLPNDRFFAVRPEGSVSTLKIQRTERGDSAVYLCASSPGTGRNEQFFGPGTRLTVL.

This CDR3 reads CASKVGLSGNTIYF. CDR3 DNA sequence: TGTGCCAGTAAGGTGGGGCTTTCTGGAAACACCATATATTTT. The chain joins TRBV19 to TRBJ1-3, with D possibly TRBD1 on 5 matching bases. The germline gives CDR1 LNHDA, CDR2 SQIVND (reference sequence). With 7 bases removed from V and 1 base from J, the gap between germline ends came to 11 bases. The CDR3 is made up of 14 amino acids. The entire variable domain, with the rest obtained from reference TRBV19 and TRBJ1-3, is as follows: DGGITQSPKYLFRKEGQNVTLSCEQNLNHDAMYWYRQDPGQGLRLIYYSQIVNDFQKGDIAEGYSVSREKKESFPLTVTSAQKNPTAFYLCASKVGLSGNTIYFGEGSWLTVV.

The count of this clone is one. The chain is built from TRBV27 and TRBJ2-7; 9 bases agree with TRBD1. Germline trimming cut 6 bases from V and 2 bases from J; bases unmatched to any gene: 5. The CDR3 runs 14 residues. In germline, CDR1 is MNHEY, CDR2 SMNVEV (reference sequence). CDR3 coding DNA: TGTGCCAGCAGGACCGGGACAGGGCCCTACGAGCAGTACTTC. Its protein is CASRTGTGPYEQYF.

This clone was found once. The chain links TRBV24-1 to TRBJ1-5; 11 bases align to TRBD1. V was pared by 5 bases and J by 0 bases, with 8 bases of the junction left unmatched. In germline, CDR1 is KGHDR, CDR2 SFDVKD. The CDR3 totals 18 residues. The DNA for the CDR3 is TGTGCCACCAGTGCTGGGACAGGGGGACTGAATAGCAATCAGCCCCAGCATTTT. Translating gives CATSAGTGGLNSNQPQHF.

DNA for the CDR3: TGTGCCAGCAGCCCCTCAAGGGGACTAGCGGGGGGCTCCTACAATGAGCAGTTCTTC. Its protein is CASSPSRGLAGGSYNEQFF. The J gene is TRBJ2-1, the V gene TRBV4-2, with TRBD2 matching 15 bases. CDR1 and CDR2 (germline): LGHNA, YNFKEQ. J was trimmed by 0 bases and V by 4 bases; bases with no gene match: 7. The CDR3 has 19 residues.

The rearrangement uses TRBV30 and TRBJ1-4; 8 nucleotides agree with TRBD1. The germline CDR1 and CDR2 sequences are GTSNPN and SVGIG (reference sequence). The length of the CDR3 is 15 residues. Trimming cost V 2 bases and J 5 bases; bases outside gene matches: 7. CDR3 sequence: CAWSLGTGRNEKLFF. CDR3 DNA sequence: TGTGCCTGGAGTCTTGGGACAGGACGAAATGAAAAACTGTTTTTT.

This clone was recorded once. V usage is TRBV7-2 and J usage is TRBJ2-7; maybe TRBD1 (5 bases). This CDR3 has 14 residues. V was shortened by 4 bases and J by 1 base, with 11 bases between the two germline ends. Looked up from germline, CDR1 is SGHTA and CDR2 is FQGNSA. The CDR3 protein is CASSSWGGSYEQYF. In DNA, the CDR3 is TGTGCCAGCAGCTCCTGGGGCGGATCCTACGAGCAGTACTTC.

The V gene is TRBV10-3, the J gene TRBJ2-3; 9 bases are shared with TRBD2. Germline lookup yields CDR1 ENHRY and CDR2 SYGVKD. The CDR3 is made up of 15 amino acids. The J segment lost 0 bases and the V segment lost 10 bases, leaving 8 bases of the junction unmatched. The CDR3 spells CATTWAGGSTDTQYF. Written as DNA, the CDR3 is TGTGCCACCACTTGGGCGGGGGGGAGCACAGATACGCAGTATTTT.

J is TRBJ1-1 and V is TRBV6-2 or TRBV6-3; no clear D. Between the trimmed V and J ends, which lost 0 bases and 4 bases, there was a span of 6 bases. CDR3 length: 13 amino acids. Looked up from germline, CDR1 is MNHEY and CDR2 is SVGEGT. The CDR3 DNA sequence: TGTGCCAGCAGTTACTCGAGGAGCACTGAAGCTTTCTTT. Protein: CASSYSRSTEAFF.

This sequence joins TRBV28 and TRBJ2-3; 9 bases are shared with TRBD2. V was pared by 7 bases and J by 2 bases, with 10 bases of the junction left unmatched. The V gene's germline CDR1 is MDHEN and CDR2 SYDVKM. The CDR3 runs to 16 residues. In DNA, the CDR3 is TGTGCCAGCATCACAAGCGGGGGGCTCCACACAGATACGCAGTATTTT. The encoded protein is CASITSGGLHTDTQYF.